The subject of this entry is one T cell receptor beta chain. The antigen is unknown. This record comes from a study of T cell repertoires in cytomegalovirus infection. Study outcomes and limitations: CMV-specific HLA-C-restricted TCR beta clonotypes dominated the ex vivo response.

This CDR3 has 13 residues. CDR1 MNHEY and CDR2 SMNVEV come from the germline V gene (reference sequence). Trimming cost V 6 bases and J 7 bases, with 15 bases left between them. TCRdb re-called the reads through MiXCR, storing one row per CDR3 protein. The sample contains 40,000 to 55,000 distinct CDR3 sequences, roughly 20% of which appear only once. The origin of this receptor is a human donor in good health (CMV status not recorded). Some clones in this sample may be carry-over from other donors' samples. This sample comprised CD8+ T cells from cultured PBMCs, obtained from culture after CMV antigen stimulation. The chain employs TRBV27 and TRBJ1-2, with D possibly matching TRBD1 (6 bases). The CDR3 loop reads CASSDRSRGGYTF. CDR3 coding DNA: TGTGCCAGCAGCGACAGGTCAAGGGGTGGCTACACCTTC.